This T cell receptor (gamma chain) was sequenced during a study of gamma-delta chains in newborns, infants, children. Across the whole study: Microbial exposure reportedly drives polyclonal innate γδ T cell expansion after birth.

In germline, CDR1 is GITISATS, CDR2 ISYDGTV (reference sequence). V trimming: 1 base; J trimming: 4 bases; junction bases outside the gene matches: 7. This CDR3 region has 18 residues. TCRdb reanalysed the reads via CATT. The sample lists roughly 1,700 gamma-chain clones; 9.5% to 15% were seen once. The receptor was isolated from a child who was a newborn, infant or young child, either healthy, febrile or measles-vaccinated (not recorded which). The chain has TRGV9 and TRGJP. Sequences were obtained from blood. The chain's CDR3 is CALWEVFLQELGKKIKVF. The CDR3 DNA follows: TGTGCCTTGTGGGAGGTTTTCCTCCAAGAGTTGGGCAAAAAAATCAAGGTATTT.